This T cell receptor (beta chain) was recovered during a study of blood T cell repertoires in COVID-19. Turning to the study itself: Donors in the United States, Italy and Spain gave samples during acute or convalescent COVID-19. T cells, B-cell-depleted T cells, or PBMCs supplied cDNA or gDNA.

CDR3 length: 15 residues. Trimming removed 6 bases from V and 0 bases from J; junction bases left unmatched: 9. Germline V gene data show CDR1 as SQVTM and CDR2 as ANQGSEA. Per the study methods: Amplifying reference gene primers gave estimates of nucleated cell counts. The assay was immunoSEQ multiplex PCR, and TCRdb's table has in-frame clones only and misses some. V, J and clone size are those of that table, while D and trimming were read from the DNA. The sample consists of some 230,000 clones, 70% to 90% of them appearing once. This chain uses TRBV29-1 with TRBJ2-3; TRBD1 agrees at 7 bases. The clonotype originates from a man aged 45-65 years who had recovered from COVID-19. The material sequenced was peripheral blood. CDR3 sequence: CSVGDSLLSTDTQYF. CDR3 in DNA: TGCAGCGTGGGGGACAGCCTGCTTAGCACAGATACGCAGTATTTT.